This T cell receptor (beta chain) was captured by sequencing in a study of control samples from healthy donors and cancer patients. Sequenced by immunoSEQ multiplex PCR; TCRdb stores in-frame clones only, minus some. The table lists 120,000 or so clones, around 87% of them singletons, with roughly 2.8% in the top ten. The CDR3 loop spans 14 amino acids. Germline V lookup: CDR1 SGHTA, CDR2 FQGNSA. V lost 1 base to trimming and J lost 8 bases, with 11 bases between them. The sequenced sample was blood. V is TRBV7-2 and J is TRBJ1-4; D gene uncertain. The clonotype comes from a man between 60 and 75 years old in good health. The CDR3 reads CASSLVARHEKLFF. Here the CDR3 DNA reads TGTGCCAGCAGCTTAGTGGCGAGGCACGAAAAACTGTTTTTT.